These 32 T cell receptor beta chains share one sample of origin, sequenced in a study of CD8+CD57+ T cells in acquired aplastic anemia. TCR beta VDJ and CDR3 were profiled, and genomic DNA was the template. TCRdb used MiXCR to reprocess the reads, holding one entry per CDR3 protein. The table lists 100,000 to 150,000 distinct CDR3 sequences, 48% of them singletons. Sequencing was carried out using sorted CD4+, CD8+, or CD8+CD57+ T cells (not recorded which) from PBMCs. These receptor sequences come from a human donor in good health, serving as a control.

Concerning this clonotype: This clone may be a read error of a much larger clone one base away. The CDR3 region has the DNA TGTGCCAGCACCTCTAGGGGGGGTTCCTACGTGCAGTACTTC. Its protein product is CASTSRGGSYVQYF. V usage is TRBV27 and J usage is TRBJ2-7, with D tentatively TRBD2 (7 bases). Per the germline V gene, CDR1 is MNHEY and CDR2 is SMNVEV (reference sequence). The CDR3 has 14 residues.

This clonotype was detected many times. CDR3 DNA: TGTGCCAGCAGCTTAGACCCACTCCCGGGAACTGAAGCTTTCTTT. Translation: CASSLDPLPGTEAFF. The chain has TRBV7-2 and TRBJ1-1; D gene ambiguous. V dropped 1 base and J dropped 5 bases, with 14 bases sitting between them. The CDR3 is 15 residues long. The germline V gene has CDR1 SGHTA and CDR2 FQGNSA.

As regards this clonotype: Sequence at one end of the junction differs from germline and may be a read error. This chain links TRBV10-3 with TRBJ1-2; 9 bases line up with TRBD1. The CDR3 runs 16 residues. Germline loops: CDR1 ENHRY, CDR2 SYGVKD. The CDR3 region has the DNA TGTGCCAGCAGTGCCCTTCGTGGACAGGGGATCTATGGCTACACCTTC. It specifies CASSALRGQGIYGYTF.

The chain employs TRBV15 and TRBJ1-2; 7 bases map to TRBD1. CDR3 size: 13 residues. Germline V gene lookup returns CDR1 LNHNV and CDR2 YYDKDF (reference sequence). Trimming at V came to 3 bases and at J to 7 bases, leaving 5 bases not matched to a gene. This CDR3 is CATSSVTGIGYTF. The CDR3 region has the DNA TGTGCCACCAGCAGTGTGACAGGGATTGGCTACACCTTC.

The chain recombines TRBV15 with TRBJ1-2; TRBD1 might be the D (5 bases). The length of the CDR3 is 12 residues. CDR1 and CDR2 from the germline V gene are LNHNV and YYDKDF (reference sequence). Trimming stripped 4 bases from V and 11 bases from J, with 14 bases between. The CDR3 region has the DNA TGTGCCACCAGCACCGATCCGGGACGGTACACCTTC. Protein sequence: CATSTDPGRYTF.

About this clonotype itself: The conserved phenylalanine or tryptophan is not found at the CDR3 terminus, so this likely reflects a read error. The J gene is TRBJ2-7, the V gene TRBV24-1; D might be TRBD2 (6 bases). V was trimmed by 9 bases and J by 4 bases, leaving 12 bases between them. The CDR3 has 12 residues. The germline gives CDR1 KGHDR, CDR2 SFDVKD. The CDR3 reads CATGLRTYEQYL. Here the CDR3 DNA reads TGTGCCACCGGACTAAGGACATACGAGCAGTACCTC.

V and J are TRBV15 and TRBJ2-7; D is possibly TRBD1 (6 bases). Germline V gene lookup returns CDR1 LNHNV and CDR2 YYDKDF (reference sequence). The V gene lost 4 bases and the J gene lost 2 bases, with 12 bases spanning the gap. The CDR3 has 14 amino acids. The CDR3 DNA sequence: TGTGCCACCAGCACCTGGGACACCCCCTACGAGCAGTACTTC. Protein product: CATSTWDTPYEQYF.

Here the CDR3 reads CILGQGGYTF. The DNA for the CDR3 is TGCATATTGGGACAGGGTGGCTACACCTTC. The chain recombines TRBV20-1 with TRBJ1-2, with 9 bases fitting TRBD1. The CDR3 is 10 residues long. CDR1 is DFQATT and CDR2 is SNEGSKA in the germline V gene (reference sequence).

This rearrangement joins TRBV11-3 to TRBJ2-3; D gene uncertain. V lost 2 bases to trimming and J lost 4 bases, with 7 bases between them. The germline CDR1 and CDR2 sequences are SGHNT and YENEEA. The CDR3 consists of 13 residues. This chain's CDR3 is CASSLLGPDTQYF. DNA of the CDR3: TGTGCCAGCAGCTTACTAGGGCCAGATACGCAGTATTTT.

Many counts were recorded for this clonotype. CDR3 sequence (DNA): TGCAGCGCCGGACAGGGCGGTAATTCACCCCTCCACTTT. Residues: CSAGQGGNSPLHF. The chain carries TRBV29-1 and TRBJ1-6; TRBD1 agrees at 8 bases. Germline CDR1 is SQVTM and CDR2 is ANQGSEA. The V and J ends lost 7 bases and 6 bases, in that order; junction bases with no gene match: 5. The CDR3 loop spans 13 amino acids.

This clonotype appeared many times. The chain uses TRBV12-3 or TRBV12-4 and TRBJ1-6; 11 bases are a match to TRBD1. The CDR3 runs to 20 residues. J lost 7 bases, V lost 7 bases, and 21 bases had no gene match. The chain's CDR3 is CASTLSAGQGAGKGNSPLHF. The CDR3, as DNA: TGTGCCAGCACCCTTAGCGCCGGACAGGGGGCCGGGAAAGGAAATTCACCCCTCCACTTT.

This clonotype was seen repeatedly, ten times or more. The V and J genes are TRBV20-1 and TRBJ2-1, with TRBD1 matching 9 bases. Trimming at V came to 2 bases and at J to 7 bases, leaving 12 bases not matched to a gene. Germline assignment: CDR1 DFQATT and CDR2 SNEGSKA (reference sequence). The CDR3 runs to 16 residues. The CDR3 DNA is TGCAGTGCTAGATTTGGCGGGACAGGGACTTTTAATGAGCAGTTCTTC. As protein: CSARFGGTGTFNEQFF.

The table lists this clonotype with many counts. The chain couples TRBV13 to TRBJ1-1; D remains unclear. V was trimmed by 5 bases and J by 2 bases, leaving 15 bases between them. Germline V gives CDR1 PRHDT, CDR2 FYEKMQ (reference sequence). The CDR3 totals 15 residues. As DNA, the CDR3 is TGTGCCAGCAGCGCAGCGGGCCGGGGAAACACTGAAGCTTTCTTT. It codes for CASSAAGRGNTEAFF.

This chain joins TRBV2 and TRBJ2-7; possibly TRBD1 for D (5 bases). Germline V lookup: CDR1 SNHLY, CDR2 FYNNEI. There are 14 residues in the CDR3. Trimming removed 7 bases at V and 0 bases at J, with 13 bases between. CDR3 sequence reads: CASTDTLLSYEQYF. The CDR3 nucleotides read TGTGCCAGCACGGACACATTACTCTCCTACGAGCAGTACTTC.

The chain couples TRBV5-5 to TRBJ1-2, with 8 bases identical to TRBD1. The CDR3 contains 13 residues. The V gene's germline CDR1 is SGHKS and CDR2 YYEKEE (reference sequence). V shed 4 bases and J 4 bases; nucleotides not matched to a gene: 3. The CDR3 region has the DNA TGTGCCAGCAGCCGTGACAGGGGCTATGGCTACACCTTC. Amino acids: CASSRDRGYGYTF.

The V call is TRBV7-3, the J call TRBJ2-5, with D unresolved. This CDR3 has 12 residues. Trimming shortened V by 6 bases and J by 1 base, and 6 bases separated the two germline ends. Germline assignment: CDR1 SGHTA and CDR2 FQGTGA. The CDR3 DNA reads TGTGCCAGCAGGGTTGTCCAAGAGACCCAGTACTTC. This sequence encodes CASRVVQETQYF. Variable domain in full (rest from reference TRBV7-3 and TRBJ2-5): GAGVSQTPSNKVTEKGKYVELRCDPISGHTALYWYRQSLGQGPEFLIYFQGTGAADDSGLPNDRFFAVRPEGSVSTLKIQRTERGDSAVYLCASRVVQETQYFGPGTRLLVL.

CDR3 in amino acids: CASSLSGLGNTIYF. In nucleotides, the CDR3 is TGCGCCAGCAGCTTGTCCGGGTTGGGGAACACCATATATTTT. The V and J genes are TRBV5-1 and TRBJ1-3; D remains ambiguous. Trimming took 1 base from V and 7 from J, leaving 12 bases between them. The germline V gene encodes CDR1 SGHRS and CDR2 YFSETQ. This CDR3 region has 14 residues.

The CDR3 DNA reads as TGTGCCAGCAGCCCCGGGACAGGGTTCGAGCAGTACTTC. Protein sequence: CASSPGTGFEQYF. The rearrangement links TRBV11-2 to TRBJ2-7; 9 bases are shared with TRBD1. Trimming removed 5 bases from V and 6 bases from J; junction bases left unmatched: 5. The CDR3 has 13 amino acids. CDR1 SGHAT and CDR2 FQNNGV come from the germline V gene.

In this sample, this clonotype turned up many times. The V and J genes are TRBV2 and TRBJ1-1, with TRBD1 identical over 7 bases. The CDR3 totals 13 residues. V gave up 5 bases and J gave up 5 bases; unmatched junction bases: 5. Germline values: CDR1 SNHLY, CDR2 FYNNEI. CDR3 nucleotide sequence: TGTGCCAGCAGTAACAGGGGTATGACTGAAGCTTTCTTT. Translated, it gives CASSNRGMTEAFF.

This clonotype came up many times. This rearrangement joins TRBV4-1 to TRBJ2-5; 7 bases line up with TRBD2. This CDR3 contains 17 residues. Germline V lookup: CDR1 MGHRA, CDR2 YSYEKL. Trimming removed 1 base from V and 1 base from J; junction bases left unmatched: 9. CDR3 loop: CASSQGFKRGLQETQYF. The CDR3 DNA reads TGCGCCAGCAGCCAAGGCTTCAAGCGGGGACTCCAAGAGACCCAGTACTTC.

The CDR3 is CASSIQGGESYEQYF. CDR3 sequence (DNA): TGTGCCAGCAGCATACAGGGGGGAGAGTCCTACGAGCAGTACTTC. This sequence joins TRBV7-2 and TRBJ2-7, with 8 nucleotides matching TRBD1. CDR1 is SGHTA and CDR2 is FQGNSA in the germline V gene. Unmatched junction bases numbered 7, after V lost 5 bases and J lost 1 base. CDR3 length: 15 amino acids.

This clonotype was seen ten or more times. The V and J genes are TRBV6-2 or TRBV6-3 and TRBJ2-6, with D possibly matching TRBD2 (5 bases). V was trimmed by 0 bases and J by 2 bases, leaving 11 bases between them. Germline CDR1 MNHEY, CDR2 SVGEGT. The CDR3 sequence is 17 residues long. The CDR3 DNA reads as TGTGCCAGCAGTTACTCGGAGGAGGCACCTGGGGCCAACGTCCTGACTTTC. This sequence encodes CASSYSEEAPGANVLTF.

Details on this clonotype: Germline and junction disagree at one end, which may indicate a read error. This chain links TRBV19 with TRBJ2-3; D not resolved. Germline CDR1 LNHDA, CDR2 SQIVND (reference sequence). The CDR3 is made up of 14 amino acids. In nucleotides, the CDR3 is TGCGCCACTAAAACCGGTCAGAGCACAGATACGCAGTATTTT. It codes for CATKTGQSTDTQYF. Full variable domain (outside the CDR3, taken from reference TRBV19 and TRBJ2-3): DGGITQSPKYLFRKEGQNVTLSCEQNLNHDAMYWYRQDPGQGLRLIYYSQIVNDFQKGDIAEGYSVSREKKESFPLTVTSAQKNPTAFYLCATKTGQSTDTQYFGPGTRLTVL.

The chain combines TRBV19 with TRBJ2-1, with D perhaps TRBD2 (5 bases). The CDR3 runs 15 residues. Germline V CDR1 and CDR2: LNHDA, SQIVND (reference sequence). The V end was cut by 5 bases, the J end by 4 bases, with 15 bases between. CDR3 DNA: TGTGCCAGTAGTCGATCTCGGGGAGATTACAATGAGCAGTTCTTC. Translated, it gives CASSRSRGDYNEQFF.

This clonotype was counted ten times or more. The chain couples TRBV11-2 to TRBJ2-1; 8 nucleotides line up with TRBD2. The CDR3 consists of 16 residues. The V gene end was trimmed by 0 bases and the J gene end by 4 bases; junction bases not matched to a gene: 5. CDR1 and CDR2 (germline): SGHAT, FQNNGV. CDR3 sequence reads: CASSLDLGGGYNEQFF. In nucleotides, the CDR3 is TGTGCCAGCAGCTTAGATCTTGGCGGGGGGTACAATGAGCAGTTCTTC.

The J gene is TRBJ1-2, the V gene TRBV19; 7 nucleotides align to TRBD1. Germline CDR1 reads LNHDA; CDR2 reads SQIVND (reference sequence). J was trimmed by 2 bases and V by 4 bases; bases with no gene match: 7. This CDR3 contains 15 residues. Here the CDR3 DNA reads TGTGCCAGTAGTACACAGGGGTTAGTGAACTATGGCTACACCTTC. Translated: CASSTQGLVNYGYTF.

In nucleotides, the CDR3 is TGTGCCAGCAGCTTAGGCAGTGGGAACTCCGGCCAAGAGACCCAGTACTTC. Encoded protein: CASSLGSGNSGQETQYF. The chain couples TRBV7-3 to TRBJ2-5; D not certain. The CDR3 has 17 amino acids. Trimming cost V 2 bases and J 1 base, with 17 bases left between them. Looked up from germline, CDR1 is SGHTA and CDR2 is FQGTGA.

The chain is built from TRBV12-3 or TRBV12-4 and TRBJ2-5; D call uncertain. CDR3 length: 11 amino acids. V was trimmed by 5 bases and J by 2 bases, leaving 3 bases between them. The CDR3 protein is CASSQQETQYF. The CDR3 bases are TGTGCCAGCAGTCAGCAAGAGACCCAGTACTTC.

The rearrangement links TRBV11-2 to TRBJ2-7; 16 nucleotides match TRBD2. The V and J ends lost 4 bases and 2 bases, in that order; junction bases with no gene match: 2. Germline lookup yields CDR1 SGHAT and CDR2 FQNNGV. This CDR3 region has 16 residues. The CDR3 loop is CASSSGTSGGAYEQYF. The DNA of the CDR3 is TGTGCCAGCAGCTCCGGGACTAGCGGGGGGGCCTACGAGCAGTACTTC.

This clonotype was counted at least ten times. The J gene is TRBJ1-1, the V gene TRBV20-1; D is uncertain. The V end was cut by 5 bases, the J end by 4 bases, with 14 bases between. Germline CDR1 DFQATT, CDR2 SNEGSKA (reference sequence). The CDR3 has 13 amino acids. CDR3 in amino acids: CSAPNPGITEAFF. CDR3 DNA: TGCAGTGCTCCCAACCCGGGAATCACTGAAGCTTTCTTT.

The rearrangement links TRBV4-1 to TRBJ2-5; D possibly corresponds to TRBD2 (5 bases). Per germline, CDR1 MGHRA and CDR2 YSYEKL. The V end was cut by 4 bases, the J end by 2 bases, with 11 bases between. This CDR3 has 14 amino acids. For the CDR3, the DNA is TGCGCCAGCAGCCCAGGAGGTCCTCAAGAGACCCAGTACTTC. Translating it yields CASSPGGPQETQYF.

This clonotype was observed a handful of times. This chain joins TRBV24-1 and TRBJ2-3; D not certain. Trimming stripped 3 bases from V and 6 bases from J, with 6 bases between. Germline lookup yields CDR1 KGHDR and CDR2 SFDVKD. This CDR3 spans 12 amino acids. In nucleotides, the CDR3 is TGTGCCACCAGTGATAGCGTGGATACGCAGTATTTT. It encodes CATSDSVDTQYF.